This T cell receptor beta chain was sequenced during a study of molecular identifiers for immune sequencing clone quantification. The study, taken as a whole, reports: Investigators reportedly could detect spiked Jurkat TCR RNA from one cell among about a million naive cells. Identical TCR molecules sharing a barcode could underestimate highly expanded clone sizes. Beyond 20 RNA copies, clones held over 97% of effector molecules, compared with under 1% in naive cells.

TCRdb re-called the PCR reads through MiXCR, storing one row per CDR3 protein. This repertoire shows about 510,000 distinct CDR3 sequences, around 23% found once; its top ten account for around 0.79%. With 5 bases removed from V and 0 bases from J, the gap between germline ends came to 23 bases. CDR3 length: 19 residues. Per germline, CDR1 SEHNR and CDR2 FQNEAQ (reference sequence). A word on this clonotype: The antigen is not known. The conserved final phenylalanine or tryptophan is absent from the CDR3, which likely points to a read error.

The gene calls are TRBV7-9 and TRBJ2-1; TRBD1 or TRBD2 may be the D gene (5 bases each). The sequencing sample was made of naive CD8+ T cells from blood, with Jurkat cell RNA spiked in. Stated subset: FACS-sorted CD8+CD4-CCR7+CD45RA+ naive T cells. The TCR was taken from a human donor in good health. Some libraries in this study had Jurkat cell RNA spiked in. The CDR3 DNA follows: TGTGCCAGCAGCGTAATGTTGGGACCCTCAGGGCTCTCCTACAATGAGCAGTTCGTC. Amino acids: CASSVMLGPSGLSYNEQFV.